The next 17 T cell receptor beta chains were all read from a single sample in a study of Ad26.COV2.S vaccination and SARS-CoV-2 variants. Generated by immunoSEQ multiplex PCR, the TCRdb table keeps only in-frame clones and is missing some. The profile covers around 340,000 clones, with around 88% appearing a single time and 5% taken by the ten largest. Treatment described: about 20 received Ad26.COV2.S at low or high dose, single or two shots; about five received placebo; per-sample allocation not given. Day 63 after the first injection of vaccine or placebo was the sampling time. Sequencing used peripheral blood, obtained in a trial of Ad26.COV2.S vaccine versus placebo. The receptors were gathered from a person aged 18 to 65 who received the Ad26.COV2.S COVID-19 vaccine or a placebo.

V gene TRBV18 combines with J gene TRBJ1-4; maybe TRBD1 (5 bases). Trimming took 2 bases from V and 8 from J, leaving 9 bases between them. The CDR3 length is 13 residues. CDR1 is KGHSH, CDR2 LQKENI, per germline. The DNA for the CDR3 is TGTGCCAGCTCACCAGGACATGGGGAAAAACTGTTTTTT. This encodes CASSPGHGEKLFF.

The V and J genes are TRBV19 and TRBJ2-3; D gene unclear. Germline loops: CDR1 LNHDA, CDR2 SQIVND (reference sequence). V lost 10 bases to trimming and J lost 0 bases, with 11 bases between them. CDR3 length equals 13 residues. The CDR3: CATGRVSTDTQYF. CDR3 coding DNA: TGTGCCACCGGACGCGTCAGCACAGATACGCAGTATTTT.

The chain couples TRBV5-1 to TRBJ2-1; D ambiguous. The CDR3 contains 15 residues. CDR1 is SGHRS, CDR2 YFSETQ, per germline. Between the trimmed V and J ends, which lost 4 bases and 3 bases, there was a span of 14 bases. CDR3 in amino acids: CASSQSAVFYNEQFF. CDR3 DNA sequence: TGCGCCAGCAGCCAAAGCGCGGTTTTCTACAATGAGCAGTTCTTC.

This clone was seen ten or more times. This chain links TRBV20-1 with TRBJ1-2; D unclear. Germline V lookup: CDR1 DFQATT, CDR2 SNEGSKA (reference sequence). The CDR3 contains 10 residues. V dropped 5 bases and J dropped 5 bases, with 6 bases sitting between them. CDR3 residues: CSARSYGYTF. CDR3 DNA: TGCAGTGCTCGCTCATATGGCTACACCTTC.

This clone was detected a few times. The chain joins TRBV19 to TRBJ2-2; D may be TRBD2 (6 bases). The CDR3 consists of 13 residues. The germline gives CDR1 LNHDA, CDR2 SQIVND (reference sequence). Trimming shortened V by 5 bases and J by 4 bases, and 8 bases separated the two germline ends. Here the CDR3 DNA reads TGTGCCAGTAGTGGAGGGTTCACCGGGGAGCTGTTTTTT. It is translated as CASSGGFTGELFF.

This clone was recorded a few times. One end of the junction does not line up with germline, which may come from a read error. This chain uses TRBV6-1 with TRBJ2-1; D ambiguous. This CDR3 has 13 residues. Germline V lookup: CDR1 MNHNS, CDR2 SASEGT. The CDR3 is CASCERAYNEQFF. CDR3 in DNA: TGTGCCAGCTGTGAAAGGGCCTACAATGAGCAGTTCTTC.

V is TRBV5-4 and J is TRBJ1-2; 10 positions match TRBD1. Germline CDR1 reads SGHNT; CDR2 reads YYREEE (reference sequence). V shed 5 bases, J shed 0 bases, and the junction held 7 bases outside the gene matches. The CDR3 totals 16 residues. CDR3 DNA sequence: TGTGCCAGCAGTCTTGGGACAGGGGATTCTAACTATGGCTACACCTTC. This codes for CASSLGTGDSNYGYTF. The whole variable domain, filled in from reference TRBV5-4 and TRBJ1-2, reads ETGVTQSPTHLIKTRGQQVTLRCSSQSGHNTVSWYQQALGQGPQFIFQYYREEENGRGNFPPRFSGLQFPNYSSELNVNALELDDSALYLCASSLGTGDSNYGYTFGSGTRLTVV.

This clone has only one observation. The chain employs TRBV28 and TRBJ2-1, with no clear D. Germline CDR1 is MDHEN and CDR2 is SYDVKM. V gave up 2 bases and J gave up 3 bases, with 11 bases separating them. The CDR3 runs 15 residues. The CDR3 bases are TGTGCCAGCAGTTTAGGAGCCAGATACTACAATGAGCAGTTCTTC. Translating gives CASSLGARYYNEQFF.

The chain is built from TRBV4-1 and TRBJ1-1; D uncertain. V was trimmed by 5 bases and J by 3 bases, leaving 16 bases between them. This CDR3 has 15 residues. CDR1 and CDR2 from the germline V gene are MGHRA and YSYEKL. The CDR3 region has the DNA TGCGCCAGCAGCAAAGGCCGAAGGGCGTACACTGAAGCTTTCTTT. The encoded protein is CASSKGRRAYTEAFF.

The chain carries TRBV12-5 and TRBJ2-2, with D hard to call. V lost 0 bases, J lost 5 bases, and 10 bases lay in between. Germline CDR1 reads LGHNT; CDR2 reads FRNRAP. This CDR3 region has 15 residues. The CDR3: CASGLVLGETGELFF. CDR3 bases: TGTGCTAGTGGTTTGGTACTCGGTGAAACCGGGGAGCTGTTTTTT. The variable domain in full, completed from reference TRBV12-5 and TRBJ2-2, reads DARVTQTPRHKVTEMGQEVTMRCQPILGHNTVFWYRQTMMQGLELLAYFRNRAPLDDSGMPKDRFSAEMPDATLATLKIQPSEPRDSAVYFCASGLVLGETGELFFGEGSRLTVL.

This sequence joins TRBV2 and TRBJ1-2; tentatively, D is TRBD1 (5 bases). Germline V gene data show CDR1 as SNHLY and CDR2 as FYNNEI. This CDR3 contains 15 residues. Trimming removed 1 base from V and 6 bases from J, with 15 bases in between. In nucleotides, the CDR3 is TGTGCCAGCAGTGAAGGGGGGTTTAGGTCGAATGGCTACACCTTC. Its protein is CASSEGGFRSNGYTF.

The rearrangement joins TRBV7-2 to TRBJ2-2; 7 nucleotides line up with TRBD1. Germline values: CDR1 SGHTA, CDR2 FQGNSA. The CDR3 runs to 16 residues. V shed 5 bases and J 0 bases; nucleotides not matched to a gene: 6. The CDR3 is CASSLSGQSNTGELFF. The CDR3 DNA reads as TGTGCCAGCAGCCTCTCGGGACAGTCGAACACCGGGGAGCTGTTTTTT. The full variable domain, its missing parts supplied by reference TRBV7-2 and TRBJ2-2, is GAGVSQSPSNKVTEKGKDVELRCDPISGHTALYWYRQSLGQGLEFLIYFQGNSAPDKSGLPSDRFSAERTGGSVSTLTIQRTQQEDSAVYLCASSLSGQSNTGELFFGEGSRLTVL.

This chain links TRBV5-5 with TRBJ1-2, with 8 bases matching TRBD1. V lost 6 bases to trimming and J lost 2 bases; unmatched junction nucleotides: 6. The CDR3 loop spans 14 amino acids. Germline CDR1 reads SGHKS; CDR2 reads YYEKEE (reference sequence). This chain's CDR3 is CASNQGASNYGYTF. The CDR3 bases are TGTGCCAGCAACCAGGGGGCCTCGAACTATGGCTACACCTTC.

The chain is built from TRBV30 and TRBJ2-3; D is perhaps TRBD2 (6 bases). V was cut by 8 bases and J by 3 bases, with 18 bases left in between. Per the germline V gene, CDR1 is GTSNPN and CDR2 is SVGIG (reference sequence). CDR3 length: 14 residues. The CDR3 here is CAARRGAGTDTQYF. DNA for the CDR3: TGTGCCGCCCGGAGGGGAGCAGGTACAGATACGCAGTATTTT.

This clone has only one observation. The chain is built from TRBV11-2 and TRBJ2-2; D remains ambiguous. In germline, CDR1 is SGHAT, CDR2 FQNNGV. The CDR3 totals 14 residues. The germline V and J ends were trimmed by 6 bases and 6 bases, with 14 bases remaining between them. CDR3 coding DNA: TGTGCCAGCAGACCCAGTATCCGATCCGGGGAGCTGTTTTTT. Protein product: CASRPSIRSGELFF.

The chain couples TRBV19 to TRBJ2-1; a weak D match, TRBD2 (5 bases). Trimming removed 6 bases from V and 7 bases from J, with 16 bases in between. Germline V CDR1 and CDR2: LNHDA, SQIVND (reference sequence). CDR3 length equals 14 residues. For the CDR3, the DNA is TGTGCCAGTAGCAGAGGGCCGGGGTTGAATGAGCAGTTCTTC. Translating it yields CASSRGPGLNEQFF.

At least ten counts were recorded for this clone. This chain joins TRBV19 and TRBJ1-6, with a possible D match to TRBD1 (6 bases). Germline lookup yields CDR1 LNHDA and CDR2 SQIVND (reference sequence). V was clipped by 6 bases and J by 7 bases, with 13 bases between them. The length of the CDR3 is 14 residues. The CDR3 region is CASSLLGANSPLHF. The CDR3 DNA reads as TGTGCCAGTAGCCTCCTGGGGGCAAATTCACCCCTCCACTTT.